Sequencing of this T cell receptor beta chain was carried out in a study of blood T cell repertoires in COVID-19. On the study more broadly: Samples taken during acute and convalescent COVID-19 were collected in the United States, Italy and Spain. T cells, B-cell-depleted T cells, or PBMCs provided the cDNA or gDNA that served as material.

Study processing details: The assay estimated nucleated cells by amplifying reference gene primers. Here immunoSEQ multiplex PCR was the method, and the copy in TCRdb shows in-frame clones only, minus some. V, J and clone size derive from that table, while D and trimming were established from the DNA sequence. The data contain under 250,000 clones, 84% of them seen just once; the ten biggest clones take up less than 8%. This sequence originates from a woman in her 50s with active or convalescent COVID-19. Sequenced input: peripheral blood.

CDR3 in DNA: TGTGCCAGCAGCCTCGACAGCCCACAGTACTTC. The encoded protein is CASSLDSPQYF. This rearrangement joins TRBV13 to TRBJ2-7, with a tentative D call TRBD1 (5 bases). Between the trimmed V and J ends, which lost 5 bases and 10 bases, there was a span of 12 bases. CDR3 length: 11 amino acids. Germline lookup yields CDR1 PRHDT and CDR2 FYEKMQ (reference sequence).